The 13 T cell receptor beta chains reported below all come from one sample, sequenced in a study of human T cells and chemical hapten exposure. Time point noted: patch test 1, 2 weeks after DPC sensitization. This sample's treatment: therapeutic diphenylcyclopropenone sensitization with weekly scalp DPC. TCRdb itself ran the RACE reads through MiXCR, one entry per CDR3 protein. The repertoire has tens of thousands of distinct CDR3 sequences, about 9.1% of them found once; the top ten carry 2.5% to 4%. The material was whole blood, obtained in connection with sensitization to the hapten diphenylcyclopropenone (DPC). These receptor sequences come from a woman aged 35 to 49 with alopecia areata. Some clones in this sample may be carry-over from other donors' samples.

The chain links TRBV7-2 to TRBJ1-3; no reliable D call. This CDR3 contains 14 residues. Germline values: CDR1 SGHTA, CDR2 FQGNSA. The V end lost 5 bases, the J end lost 8 bases, and 16 bases lay between the germline ends. DNA of the CDR3: TGTGCCAGCAGCGCCGCCGCCCCGGAATACACCATATATTTT. Protein: CASSAAAPEYTIYF.

This clonotype appeared many times. This chain connects TRBV5-6 to TRBJ2-7, with TRBD2 identical over 8 bases. There are 16 residues in the CDR3. Germline assignment: CDR1 SGHDT and CDR2 YYEEEE. V was pared by 1 base and J by 1 base, with 7 bases of the junction left unmatched. CDR3: CASSLHPAGDSYEQYF. CDR3 bases: TGTGCCAGCAGCTTGCATCCAGCGGGAGATTCCTACGAGCAGTACTTC.

There are a few counts of this clonotype. This chain connects TRBV6-5 to TRBJ2-4; 12 bases align to TRBD2. V shed 6 bases and J 1 base; nucleotides not matched to a gene: 4. Germline CDR1 reads MNHEY; CDR2 reads SVGAGI. This CDR3 has 16 residues. This chain's CDR3 is CASRSTSGGAKNIQYF. DNA of the CDR3: TGTGCCAGCAGATCCACTAGCGGGGGGGCCAAAAACATTCAGTACTTC.

This clonotype showed up many times. The chain carries TRBV5-4 and TRBJ2-1; TRBD2 is a possible D gene (6 bases). Trimming stripped 0 bases from V and 5 bases from J, with 12 bases between. The V gene's germline CDR1 is SGHNT and CDR2 YYREEE (reference sequence). This CDR3 is 15 amino acids long. The CDR3 spells CASSLVAGINNEQFF. The CDR3 DNA is TGTGCCAGCAGCTTGGTGGCGGGGATCAACAATGAGCAGTTCTTC. The variable domain in full, completed from reference TRBV5-4 and TRBJ2-1, reads ETGVTQSPTHLIKTRGQQVTLRCSSQSGHNTVSWYQQALGQGPQFIFQYYREEENGRGNFPPRFSGLQFPNYSSELNVNALELDDSALYLCASSLVAGINNEQFFGPGTRLTVL.

In this sample, this clonotype turned up many times. The rearrangement joins TRBV3-1 to TRBJ2-6, with D possibly matching TRBD1 (5 bases). This CDR3 contains 17 residues. Germline CDR1 reads LGHDT; CDR2 reads YNNKEL (reference sequence). V was cut by 5 bases and J by 1 base, with 15 bases left in between. CDR3 in amino acids: CASSISLTASGANVLTF. CDR3 in DNA: TGTGCCAGCAGCATCTCTTTGACAGCTTCTGGGGCCAACGTCCTGACTTTC.

In its sample, this clonotype was seen a few times. The chain links TRBV5-1 to TRBJ2-2, with 10 bases that match TRBD2. Losses at the gene ends were 9 bases for V and 1 base for J; bases not matched to a gene: 6. The germline CDR1 and CDR2 sequences are SGHRS and YFSETQ. CDR3 length: 15 residues. This CDR3 reads CATTSGAVNTGELFF. For the CDR3, the DNA is TGCGCCACCACTAGCGGGGCTGTGAACACCGGGGAGCTGTTTTTT.

This clonotype was picked up many times. This chain joins TRBV6-6 and TRBJ2-5, with a weak D call TRBD1 (6 bases). Trimming stripped 4 bases from V and 2 bases from J, with 20 bases between. The CDR3 is 17 amino acids. Per the germline V gene, CDR1 is MNHNY and CDR2 is SVGAGI (reference sequence). CDR3 in amino acids: CASSLLGQGPLQETQYF. Written as DNA, the CDR3 is TGTGCCAGCAGTTTGTTAGGGCAGGGGCCCCTTCAAGAGACCCAGTACTTC.

The sample holds many counts of this clonotype. The V call is TRBV3-1, the J call TRBJ1-6, with TRBD1 identical over 8 bases. This CDR3 is built from 14 residues. The V gene end was trimmed by 2 bases and the J gene end by 15 bases; junction bases not matched to a gene: 9. Germline assignment: CDR1 LGHDT and CDR2 YNNKEL (reference sequence). In DNA form, the CDR3 reads TGTGCCAGCAGCCAACGTTTGGGACAGGACGACCTCCACTTT. Its translation: CASSQRLGQDDLHF.

This clonotype was detected many times. The chain couples TRBV10-3 to TRBJ2-7; D uncertain. V lost 6 bases to trimming and J lost 1 base, with 4 bases between them. Germline-derived CDR1 and CDR2 are ENHRY and SYGVKD. This CDR3 contains 11 residues. The DNA of the CDR3 is TGTGCCATCAGAACTTCCTACGAGCAGTACTTC. It is translated as CAIRTSYEQYF.

The V and J genes are TRBV5-1 and TRBJ2-5; 8 bases line up with TRBD2. V dropped 6 bases and J dropped 4; count of bases not matched to a gene: 11. Looked up from germline, CDR1 is SGHRS and CDR2 is YFSETQ. This CDR3 is 15 amino acids long. The CDR3 loop reads CASKQGSGIRETQYF. Here the CDR3 DNA reads TGCGCCAGCAAGCAGGGTAGCGGGATTCGAGAGACCCAGTACTTC.

This clonotype was counted at least ten times. The rearrangement joins TRBV7-6 to TRBJ2-3, with TRBD1 matching 8 bases. This CDR3 has 14 amino acids. Germline V lookup: CDR1 SGHVS, CDR2 FNYEAQ. V trimming: 2 bases; J trimming: 3 bases; junction bases outside the gene matches: 1. DNA of the CDR3: TGTGCCAGCAGCTTAACAGGGGGTACAGATACGCAGTATTTT. It codes for CASSLTGGTDTQYF.

This clonotype was counted ten times or more. The CDR3 sequence: CASLPVGRSYNEQFF. CDR3 coding DNA: TGTGCCAGCCTGCCAGTGGGGCGCTCCTACAATGAGCAGTTCTTC. V is TRBV6-2 or TRBV6-3 and J is TRBJ2-1; tentatively, D is TRBD1 (5 bases). CDR3 length: 15 amino acids. Germline CDR1 and CDR2: MNHEY and SVGEGT. Trimming removed 8 bases from V and 0 bases from J, with 14 bases in between.

Notes on this clonotype: The conserved final phenylalanine or tryptophan is absent from the CDR3, which likely points to a read error. This chain links TRBV29-1 with TRBJ2-5, with a possible D match to TRBD2 (5 bases). The CDR3 extends over 14 amino acids. V was pared by 3 bases and J by 1 base, with 12 bases between. CDR1 and CDR2 from the germline V gene are SQVTM and ANQGSEA. DNA of the CDR3: TGCAGCGTTGATGGAAGGAGCGGCCAAGAGACCCAGTACCTC. Translating it yields CSVDGRSGQETQYL.